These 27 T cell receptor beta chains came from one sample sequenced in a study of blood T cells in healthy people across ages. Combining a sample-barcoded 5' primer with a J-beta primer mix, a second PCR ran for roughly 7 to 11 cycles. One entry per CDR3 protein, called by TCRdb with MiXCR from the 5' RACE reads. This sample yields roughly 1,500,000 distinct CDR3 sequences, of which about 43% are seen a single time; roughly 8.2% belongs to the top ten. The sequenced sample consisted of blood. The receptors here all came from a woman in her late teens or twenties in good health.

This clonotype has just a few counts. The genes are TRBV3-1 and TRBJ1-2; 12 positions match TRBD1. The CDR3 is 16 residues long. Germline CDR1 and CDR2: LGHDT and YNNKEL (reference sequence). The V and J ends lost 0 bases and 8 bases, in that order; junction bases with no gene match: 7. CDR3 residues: CASSQEGDRGLSGYTF. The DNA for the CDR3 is TGTGCCAGCAGCCAAGAAGGGGACAGGGGGCTTTCGGGCTACACCTTC.

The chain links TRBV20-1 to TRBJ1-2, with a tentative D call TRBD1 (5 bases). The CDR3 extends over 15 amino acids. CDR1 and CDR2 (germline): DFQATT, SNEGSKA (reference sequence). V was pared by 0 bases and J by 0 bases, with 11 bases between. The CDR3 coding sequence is TGCAGTGCTAGAGATGTGGGGCAGACTAACTATGGCTACACCTTC. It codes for CSARDVGQTNYGYTF.

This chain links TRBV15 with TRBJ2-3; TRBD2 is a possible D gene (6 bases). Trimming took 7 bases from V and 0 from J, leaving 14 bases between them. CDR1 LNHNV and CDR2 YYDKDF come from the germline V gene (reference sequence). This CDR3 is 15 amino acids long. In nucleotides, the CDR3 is TGTGCCACCATTCCTCTCGGGGGTAGCACAGATACGCAGTATTTT. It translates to CATIPLGGSTDTQYF.

Written as DNA, the CDR3 is TGTGCCAGCAGCCGGACTAGCGCCGGGGGGCAAGAGACCCAGTACTTC. The encoded protein is CASSRTSAGGQETQYF. The chain recombines TRBV27 with TRBJ2-5; 9 nucleotides line up with TRBD2. Germline values: CDR1 MNHEY, CDR2 SMNVEV (reference sequence). Trimming removed 6 bases from V and 2 bases from J; junction bases left unmatched: 10. This CDR3 region has 16 residues.

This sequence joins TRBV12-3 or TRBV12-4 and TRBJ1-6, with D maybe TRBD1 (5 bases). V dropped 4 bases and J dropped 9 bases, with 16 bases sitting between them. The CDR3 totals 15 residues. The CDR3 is CASSSRQGKGSPLHF. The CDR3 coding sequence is TGTGCCAGCAGTTCCCGCCAGGGTAAAGGTTCACCCCTCCACTTT.

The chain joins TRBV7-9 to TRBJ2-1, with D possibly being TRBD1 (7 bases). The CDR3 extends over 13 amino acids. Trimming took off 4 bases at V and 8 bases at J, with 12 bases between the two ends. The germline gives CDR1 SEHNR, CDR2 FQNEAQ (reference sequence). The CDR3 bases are TGTGCCAGCAGCTCACCAGGGGGGTATGAGCAGTTCTTC. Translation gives CASSSPGGYEQFF.

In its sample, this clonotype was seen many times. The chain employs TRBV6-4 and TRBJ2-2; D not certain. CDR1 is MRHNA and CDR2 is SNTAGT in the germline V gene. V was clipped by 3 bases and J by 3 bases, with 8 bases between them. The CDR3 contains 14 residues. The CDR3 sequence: CASSEASDTGELFF. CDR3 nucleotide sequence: TGTGCCAGCAGTGAAGCTTCAGACACCGGGGAGCTGTTTTTT.

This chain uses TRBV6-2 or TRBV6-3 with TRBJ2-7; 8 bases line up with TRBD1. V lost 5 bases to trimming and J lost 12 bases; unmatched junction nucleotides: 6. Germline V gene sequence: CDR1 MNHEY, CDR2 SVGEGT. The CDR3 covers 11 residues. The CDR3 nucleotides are TGTGCCAGCAGTCCGGGACAGGTGCCGTACTTC. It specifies CASSPGQVPYF.

The CDR3: CASSQVLSGTGNEQFF. Here the CDR3 DNA reads TGTGCCAGCAGCCAAGTTCTAAGCGGGACAGGCAATGAGCAGTTCTTC. The gene calls are TRBV14 and TRBJ2-1, with D tentatively TRBD1 (8 bases). V lost 1 base and J 6 bases, leaving 16 bases between the germline ends. CDR3 size: 16 residues. Germline CDR1 and CDR2: SGHDN and FVKESK.

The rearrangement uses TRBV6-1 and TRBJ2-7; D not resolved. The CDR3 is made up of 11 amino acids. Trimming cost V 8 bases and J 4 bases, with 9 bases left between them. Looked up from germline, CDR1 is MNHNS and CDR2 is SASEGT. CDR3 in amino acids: CASGKVYEQYF. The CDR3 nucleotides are TGTGCCAGCGGCAAGGTTTACGAGCAGTACTTC.

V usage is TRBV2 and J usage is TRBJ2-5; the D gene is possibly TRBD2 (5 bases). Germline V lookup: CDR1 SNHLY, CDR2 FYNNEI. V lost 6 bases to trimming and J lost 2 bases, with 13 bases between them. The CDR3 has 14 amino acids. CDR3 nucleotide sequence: TGTGCCAGCAGCCCCACTAGAGATCAAGAGACCCAGTACTTC. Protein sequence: CASSPTRDQETQYF. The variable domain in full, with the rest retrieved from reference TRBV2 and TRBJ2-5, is EPEVTQTPSHQVTQMGQEVILRCVPISNHLYFYWYRQILGQKVEFLVSFYNNEISEKSEIFDDQFSVERPDGSNFTLKIRSTKLEDSAMYFCASSPTRDQETQYFGPGTRLLVL.

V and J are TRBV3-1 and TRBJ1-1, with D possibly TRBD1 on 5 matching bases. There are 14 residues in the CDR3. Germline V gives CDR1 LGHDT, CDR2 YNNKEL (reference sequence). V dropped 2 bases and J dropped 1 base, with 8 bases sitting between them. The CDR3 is CASSQWGGNTEAFF. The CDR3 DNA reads TGTGCCAGCAGCCAATGGGGCGGGAACACTGAAGCTTTCTTT.

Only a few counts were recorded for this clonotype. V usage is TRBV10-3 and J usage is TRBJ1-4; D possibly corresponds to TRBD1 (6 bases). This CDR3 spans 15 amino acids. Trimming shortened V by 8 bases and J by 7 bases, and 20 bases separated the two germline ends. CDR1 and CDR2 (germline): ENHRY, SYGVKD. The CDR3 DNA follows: TGTGCCATCGCTGACCCGGGGGGGGGCCTTGAAAAACTGTTTTTT. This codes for CAIADPGGGLEKLFF.

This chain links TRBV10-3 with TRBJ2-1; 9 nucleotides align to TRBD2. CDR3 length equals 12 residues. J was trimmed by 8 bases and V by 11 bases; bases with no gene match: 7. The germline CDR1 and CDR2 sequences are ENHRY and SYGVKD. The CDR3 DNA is TGTGCCGCCGCGGGGGGGTCCTATGAGCAGTTCTTC. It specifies CAAAGGSYEQFF.

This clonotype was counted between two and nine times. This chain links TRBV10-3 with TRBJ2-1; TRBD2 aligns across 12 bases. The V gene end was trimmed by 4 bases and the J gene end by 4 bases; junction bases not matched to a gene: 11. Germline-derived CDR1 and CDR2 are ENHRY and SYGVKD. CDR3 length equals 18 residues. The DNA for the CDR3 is TGTGCCATCAGTGCCCAATCTAGCGGGAGGGCCGGATACAATGAGCAGTTCTTC. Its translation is CAISAQSSGRAGYNEQFF.

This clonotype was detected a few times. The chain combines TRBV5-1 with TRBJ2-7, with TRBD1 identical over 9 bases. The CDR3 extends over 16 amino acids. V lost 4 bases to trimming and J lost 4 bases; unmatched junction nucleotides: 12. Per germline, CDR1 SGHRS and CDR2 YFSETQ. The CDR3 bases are TGCGCCAGCAGCAAAGCGTCAGGACAGGGGATGTACGAGCAGTACTTC. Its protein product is CASSKASGQGMYEQYF.

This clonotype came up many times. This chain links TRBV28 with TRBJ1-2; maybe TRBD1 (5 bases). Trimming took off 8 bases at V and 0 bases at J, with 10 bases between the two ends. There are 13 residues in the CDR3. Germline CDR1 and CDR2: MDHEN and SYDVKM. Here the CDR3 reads CASQETANYGYTF. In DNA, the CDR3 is TGTGCCAGCCAAGAGACAGCTAACTATGGCTACACCTTC.

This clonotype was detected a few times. CDR3 region: CASSHRGGYTF. DNA of the CDR3: TGTGCCAGCAGCCACAGGGGCGGCTACACCTTC. The V gene is TRBV14, the J gene TRBJ1-2; D possibly corresponds to TRBD1 (6 bases). Germline V gene lookup returns CDR1 SGHDN and CDR2 FVKESK. The CDR3 sequence is 11 residues long. Trimming removed 3 bases from V and 8 bases from J, with 7 bases in between.

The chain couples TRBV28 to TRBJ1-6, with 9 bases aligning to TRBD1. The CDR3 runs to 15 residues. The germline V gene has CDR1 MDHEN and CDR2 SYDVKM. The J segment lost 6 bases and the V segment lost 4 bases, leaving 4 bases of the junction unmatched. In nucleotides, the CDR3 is TGTGCCAGCAGTTACCAGGACAGGGGTAATTCACCCCTCCACTTT. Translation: CASSYQDRGNSPLHF.

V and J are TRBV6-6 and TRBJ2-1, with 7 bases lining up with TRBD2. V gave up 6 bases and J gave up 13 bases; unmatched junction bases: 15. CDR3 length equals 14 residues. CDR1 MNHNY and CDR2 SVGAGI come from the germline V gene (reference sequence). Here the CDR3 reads CASRPSGDGETQFF. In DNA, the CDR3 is TGTGCCAGCAGACCCAGCGGGGATGGAGAGACCCAGTTCTTC.

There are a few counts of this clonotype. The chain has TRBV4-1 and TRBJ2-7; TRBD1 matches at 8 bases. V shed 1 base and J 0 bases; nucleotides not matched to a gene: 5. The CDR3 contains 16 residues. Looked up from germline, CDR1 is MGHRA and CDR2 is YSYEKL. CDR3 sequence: CASSQVSGQDSYEQYF. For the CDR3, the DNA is TGCGCCAGCAGCCAAGTTTCGGGACAGGACTCCTACGAGCAGTACTTC.

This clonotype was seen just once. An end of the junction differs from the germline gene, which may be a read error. The CDR3 spells CASSHTGRDGYTF. CDR3 nucleotide sequence: TGTGCGAGCAGCCATACGGGGAGGGATGGCTACACCTTC. The rearrangement joins TRBV7-9 to TRBJ1-2; D ambiguous. The CDR3 contains 13 residues. Germline assignment: CDR1 SEHNR and CDR2 FQNEAQ (reference sequence).

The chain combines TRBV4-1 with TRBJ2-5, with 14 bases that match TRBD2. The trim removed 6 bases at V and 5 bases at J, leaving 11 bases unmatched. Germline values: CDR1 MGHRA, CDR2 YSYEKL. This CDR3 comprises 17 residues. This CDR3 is CASSPGTSGSVWETQYF. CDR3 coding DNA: TGCGCCAGCAGTCCCGGGACTAGCGGGAGTGTATGGGAGACCCAGTACTTC.

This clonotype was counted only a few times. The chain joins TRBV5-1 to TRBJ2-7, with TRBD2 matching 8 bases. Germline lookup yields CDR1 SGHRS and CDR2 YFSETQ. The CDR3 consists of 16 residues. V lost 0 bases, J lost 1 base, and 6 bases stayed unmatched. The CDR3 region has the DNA TGCGCCAGCAGCTTGGAGGGACTAGGGGTGTCCTACGAGCAGTACTTC. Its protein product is CASSLEGLGVSYEQYF.

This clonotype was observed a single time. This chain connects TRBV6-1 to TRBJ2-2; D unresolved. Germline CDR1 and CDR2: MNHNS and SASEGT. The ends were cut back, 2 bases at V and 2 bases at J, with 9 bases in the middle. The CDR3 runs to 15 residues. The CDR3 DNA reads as TGTGCCAGCAGTGAACGCCAGGTCAACACCGGGGAGCTGTTTTTT. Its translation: CASSERQVNTGELFF.

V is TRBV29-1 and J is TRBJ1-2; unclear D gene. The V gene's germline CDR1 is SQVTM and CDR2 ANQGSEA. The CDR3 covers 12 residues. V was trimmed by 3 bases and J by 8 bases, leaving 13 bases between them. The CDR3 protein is CSVDGRASGYTF. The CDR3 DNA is TGCAGCGTTGACGGCAGAGCTTCGGGCTACACCTTC.

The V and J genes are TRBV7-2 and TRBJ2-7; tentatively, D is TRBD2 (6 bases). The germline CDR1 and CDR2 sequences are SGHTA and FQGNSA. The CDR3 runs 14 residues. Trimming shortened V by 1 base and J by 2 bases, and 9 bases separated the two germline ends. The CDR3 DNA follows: TGTGCCAGCAGCTTAGGACGGACTACCTACGAGCAGTACTTC. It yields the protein CASSLGRTTYEQYF.